Following are 21 T cell receptor beta chains from one sample sequenced in a study of metastatic and nonmetastatic thyroid tumors. TCRdb reprocessed the PCR reads using MiXCR. This table has roughly 5,600 clones, 30% to 35% appearing once. All patients were treatment-naive before thyroid surgery. The specimen sequenced was adjacent normal tissue. The receptors here all came from a female donor with papillary thyroid cancer or a benign thyroid nodule (not recorded which). Some clones in this sample may be carry-over from other donors' samples.

The chain combines TRBV9 with TRBJ1-6; possibly TRBD1 for D (5 bases). CDR1 SGDLS and CDR2 YYNGEE come from the germline V gene. The V end was cut by 7 bases, the J end by 5 bases, with 13 bases between. This CDR3 region has 14 residues. In DNA form, the CDR3 reads TGTGCCAGCTCGGGACCGGGGGATAATTCACCCCTCCACTTT. The encoded protein is CASSGPGDNSPLHF.

This clone was counted a few times. This chain uses TRBV30 with TRBJ2-7; D gene uncertain. Germline V gene sequence: CDR1 GTSNPN, CDR2 SVGIG (reference sequence). V lost 1 base and J lost 4, with 5 bases in between. This CDR3 contains 11 residues. CDR3 region: CAWSAPYEQYF. The CDR3 DNA reads TGTGCCTGGAGTGCCCCTTACGAGCAGTACTTC.

The V and J genes are TRBV5-1 and TRBJ2-1; 12 positions agree with TRBD2. V shed 7 bases and J 4 bases; nucleotides not matched to a gene: 6. Germline V gives CDR1 SGHRS, CDR2 YFSETQ. This CDR3 spans 15 amino acids. CDR3 protein: CASLTSGRTYNEQFF. In nucleotides, the CDR3 is TGCGCCAGCTTAACTAGCGGGAGGACTTACAATGAGCAGTTCTTC.

The chain links TRBV5-1 to TRBJ1-6; D unresolved. Germline CDR1 is SGHRS and CDR2 is YFSETQ. There are 17 residues in the CDR3. The V end lost 0 bases, the J end lost 5 bases, and 15 bases lay between the germline ends. The DNA for the CDR3 is TGCGCCAGCAGCTTGGTGGCTCCTGGTTTCAATAATTCACCCCTCCACTTT. Protein sequence: CASSLVAPGFNNSPLHF. Full variable domain (outside the CDR3, taken from reference TRBV5-1 and TRBJ1-6): KAGVTQTPRYLIKTRGQQVTLSCSPISGHRSVSWYQQTPGQGLQFLFEYFSETQRNKGNFPGRFSGRQFSNSRSEMNVSTLELGDSALYLCASSLVAPGFNNSPLHFGNGTRLTVT.

J is TRBJ2-3 and V is TRBV14, with TRBD2 as a possible D gene (5 bases). CDR3 length equals 17 residues. The V end was cut by 3 bases, the J end by 7 bases, with 23 bases between. Germline assignment: CDR1 SGHDN and CDR2 FVKESK. CDR3 in DNA: TGTGCCAGCAGCCACGCTCTCCCCAGCGGTCATTCTCATACGCAGTATTTT. As protein: CASSHALPSGHSHTQYF.

This clone rates as medium-sized. The chain links TRBV20-1 to TRBJ2-3, with a weak D call TRBD2 (6 bases). V gave up 7 bases and J gave up 6 bases, with 20 bases separating them. The length of the CDR3 is 14 residues. The germline CDR1 and CDR2 sequences are DFQATT and SNEGSKA (reference sequence). The CDR3 sequence is CSGAGSRTLDTQYF. The CDR3 bases are TGCAGTGGGGCGGGATCCCGAACACTCGATACGCAGTATTTT.

In its sample, this clone ranks as medium-sized. The chain has TRBV7-3 and TRBJ2-5; 9 bases are a match to TRBD2. The germline CDR1 and CDR2 sequences are SGHTA and FQGTGA. V shed 2 bases and J 5 bases; nucleotides not matched to a gene: 6. The CDR3 contains 15 residues. The CDR3 reads CASSLVPSGAETQYF. The CDR3 DNA sequence: TGTGCCAGCAGCTTAGTGCCTAGCGGGGCGGAGACCCAGTACTTC.

The CDR3, as DNA: TGTGCCAGCAGCTTAGAAGGGGATCGTATAGATGAGCAGTTCTTC. Protein: CASSLEGDRIDEQFF. The genes are TRBV7-8 and TRBJ2-1; tentatively, D is TRBD1 (5 bases). This CDR3 region has 15 residues. The germline V gene has CDR1 SGHVS and CDR2 FQNEAQ. V lost 1 base, J lost 8 bases, and 15 bases lay in between.

This clone was seen only a few times. J is TRBJ1-2 and V is TRBV6-5; D gene ambiguous. V lost 5 bases to trimming and J lost 5 bases, with 21 bases between them. CDR1 is MNHEY, CDR2 SVGAGI, per germline. The CDR3 runs 16 residues. This CDR3 is CASSHLYGAPWYGYTF. CDR3 nucleotide sequence: TGTGCCAGCAGTCACCTGTATGGCGCCCCATGGTATGGCTACACCTTC.

This clone was seen more than once but under ten times. The chain couples TRBV11-2 to TRBJ2-7; D is possibly TRBD1 or TRBD2 (5 bases each). Between the trimmed V and J ends, which lost 1 base and 3 bases, there was a span of 10 bases. CDR1 and CDR2 from the germline V gene are SGHAT and FQNNGV. This CDR3 spans 14 amino acids. CDR3 sequence (DNA): TGTGCCAGCAGCTTAGTCGAGGGGCGCTACGAGCAGTACTTC. Its translation: CASSLVEGRYEQYF.

The J gene is TRBJ1-1, the V gene TRBV6-2 or TRBV6-3; D is unclear. This CDR3 is 13 amino acids long. Germline CDR1 is MNHEY and CDR2 is SVGEGT. V was pared by 6 bases and J by 1 base, with 9 bases between. The CDR3 is CASRKQWNTEAFF. CDR3 bases: TGTGCCAGCAGAAAACAGTGGAACACTGAAGCTTTCTTT.

The chain employs TRBV6-1 and TRBJ2-7; perhaps TRBD1 as D (5 bases). Germline CDR1 and CDR2: MNHNS and SASEGT. V was shortened by 8 bases and J by 3 bases, with 8 bases between the two germline ends. The CDR3 is 11 residues long. The CDR3 protein is CASLGVYEQYF. In DNA form, the CDR3 reads TGTGCCAGCTTAGGGGTCTACGAGCAGTACTTC.

This clone has just a few counts. The rearrangement links TRBV27 to TRBJ1-2; D is possibly TRBD1 (5 bases). CDR1 is MNHEY and CDR2 is SMNVEV in the germline V gene (reference sequence). Trimming cost V 5 bases and J 2 bases, with 18 bases left between them. This CDR3 contains 16 residues. As DNA, the CDR3 is TGTGCCAGCAGTCAGGCCGAGTGGCAGGGAAACTATGGCTACACCTTC. As protein: CASSQAEWQGNYGYTF.

CDR3 protein: CASSRGQGLTGELFF. The CDR3 DNA is TGTGCCAGCAGTCGGGGACAGGGCCTCACCGGGGAGCTGTTTTTT. The chain joins TRBV13 to TRBJ2-2, with TRBD1 identical over 9 bases. CDR3 length: 15 amino acids. The germline V gene encodes CDR1 PRHDT and CDR2 FYEKMQ (reference sequence). V shed 6 bases, J shed 4 bases, and the junction held 6 bases outside the gene matches.

By sample fraction, this clone is medium-sized. The chain joins TRBV7-3 to TRBJ2-1; TRBD1 matches 9 bases. Germline lookup yields CDR1 SGHTA and CDR2 FQGTGA. The length of the CDR3 is 15 residues. The junction had 8 bases not matched to a gene; V was cut back by 4 bases and J by 7 bases. In DNA, the CDR3 is TGTGCCAGCAGCTCAGTACAGGGGGCTGGTAATGAGCAGTTCTTC. Translated: CASSSVQGAGNEQFF.

On this clone: Likely a read error: the CDR3 ends without its conserved phenylalanine or tryptophan. The chain carries TRBV12-3 or TRBV12-4 and TRBJ2-2; D not certain. The length of the CDR3 is 13 residues. Trimming shortened V by 5 bases and J by 6 bases, and 10 bases separated the two germline ends. DNA for the CDR3: TGTGCCAGCAGTCCGGCTGGGTCCGGGGAGCTGTTTCTT. Translating gives CASSPAGSGELFL.

CDR3 protein: CATSDLRNLVPNNEKLFF. For the CDR3, the DNA is TGTGCCACCAGTGATTTGCGGAACCTCGTGCCCAATAATGAAAAACTGTTTTTT. The chain couples TRBV24-1 to TRBJ1-4; D gene ambiguous. V was shortened by 0 bases and J by 4 bases, with 17 bases between the two germline ends. Germline lookup yields CDR1 KGHDR and CDR2 SFDVKD. This CDR3 is built from 18 residues.

The CDR3 protein is CAWSVQGSRWQGYTF. The CDR3 nucleotides are TGTGCCTGGAGTGTACAAGGGTCCCGGTGGCAAGGCTACACCTTC. The chain joins TRBV30 to TRBJ1-2; D is ambiguous. Trimming removed 0 bases at V and 8 bases at J, with 19 bases between. Germline CDR1 is GTSNPN and CDR2 is SVGIG (reference sequence). The CDR3 is made up of 15 amino acids.

The V gene is TRBV6-4, the J gene TRBJ1-2; 8 bases fit TRBD1. Germline trimming cut 2 bases from V and 5 bases from J; bases unmatched to any gene: 22. Germline loops: CDR1 MRHNA, CDR2 SNTAGT. The CDR3 has 20 residues. CDR3 sequence reads: CASSDLPNRDRFSGSYGYTF. The CDR3 DNA reads as TGTGCCAGCAGTGACCTACCCAACCGGGACAGGTTCTCCGGGTCATATGGCTACACCTTC.

The V call is TRBV20-1, the J call TRBJ2-7; 7 nucleotides match TRBD2. The germline gives CDR1 DFQATT, CDR2 SNEGSKA (reference sequence). The junction had 10 bases not matched to a gene; V was cut back by 1 base and J by 4 bases. The CDR3 totals 15 residues. CDR3 amino acids: CSARGGSGGIYEQYV. Written as DNA, the CDR3 is TGCAGTGCTAGAGGCGGGAGTGGGGGGATATACGAGCAGTACGTC.

The chain is built from TRBV4-1 and TRBJ2-7, with a possible D match to TRBD1 (6 bases). V lost 1 base, J lost 4 bases, and 14 bases lay in between. CDR1 is MGHRA, CDR2 YSYEKL, per germline. The CDR3 consists of 15 residues. CDR3 in DNA: TGCGCCAGCAGCCAAGGTCCAGGGGCCTCGTACGAGCAGTACTTC. Protein: CASSQGPGASYEQYF.